This T cell receptor (beta chain) was recorded in a study of CD8+CD57+ T cells in acquired aplastic anemia. Patients sequenced had flow cytometry evidence of CD8+CD57+ cell expansion. This clonotype occurred many times. Researchers used genomic DNA as the template to profile TCR beta VDJ and CDR3. TCRdb processed the reads anew with MiXCR; each CDR3 protein has one entry. Found here are some 150,000 distinct CDR3 sequences, roughly 49% of them singletons; the top ten hold approximately 12%. The CDR3 loop spans 16 amino acids. Trimming cost V 5 bases and J 3 bases, with 19 bases left between them. Germline CDR1 and CDR2: SGHAT and FQNNGV.

The receptor comes from a human donor with aplastic anemia. Sequenced sample: sorted CD4+, CD8+, or CD8+CD57+ T cells (not recorded which) from PBMCs. The chain combines TRBV11-2 with TRBJ1-1, with TRBD1 as a possible D gene (5 bases). CDR3 DNA: TGTGCCAGCAGCCTAGCAGCCTTAAGGGGACACACTGAAGCTTTCTTT. It is translated as CASSLAALRGHTEAFF. Looking up the rest from reference TRBV11-2 and TRBJ1-1 gives the full variable domain: EAGVAQSPRYKIIEKRQSVAFWCNPISGHATLYWYQQILGQGPKLLIQFQNNGVVDDSQLPKDRFSAERLKGVDSTLKIQPAKLEDSAVYLCASSLAALRGHTEAFFGQGTRLTVV.